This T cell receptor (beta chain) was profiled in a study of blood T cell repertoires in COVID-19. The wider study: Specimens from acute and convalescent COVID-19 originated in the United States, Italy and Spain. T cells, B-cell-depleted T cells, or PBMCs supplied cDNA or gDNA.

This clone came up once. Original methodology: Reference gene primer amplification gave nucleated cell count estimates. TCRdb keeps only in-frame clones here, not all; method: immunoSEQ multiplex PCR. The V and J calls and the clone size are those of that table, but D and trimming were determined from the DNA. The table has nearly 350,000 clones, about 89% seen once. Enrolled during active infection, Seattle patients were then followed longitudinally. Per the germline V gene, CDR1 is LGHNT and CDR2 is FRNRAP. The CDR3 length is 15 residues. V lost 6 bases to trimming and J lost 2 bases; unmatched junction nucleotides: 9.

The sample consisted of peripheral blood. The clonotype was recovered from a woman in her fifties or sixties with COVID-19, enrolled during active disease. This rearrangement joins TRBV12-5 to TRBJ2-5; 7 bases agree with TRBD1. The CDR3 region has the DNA TGTGCTAGTGGCCGGCCACAGGGGTGGCAAGAGACCCAGTACTTC. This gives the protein CASGRPQGWQETQYF.